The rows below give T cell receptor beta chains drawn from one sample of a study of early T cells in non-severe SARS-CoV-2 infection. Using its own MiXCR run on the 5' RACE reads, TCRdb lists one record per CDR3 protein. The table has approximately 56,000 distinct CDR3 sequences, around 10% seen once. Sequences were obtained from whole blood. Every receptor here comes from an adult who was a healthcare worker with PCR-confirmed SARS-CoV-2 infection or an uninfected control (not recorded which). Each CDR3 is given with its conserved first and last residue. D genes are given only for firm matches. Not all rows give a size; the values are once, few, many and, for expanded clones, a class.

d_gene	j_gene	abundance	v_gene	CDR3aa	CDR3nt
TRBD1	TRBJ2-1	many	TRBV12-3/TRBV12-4	CASSSATGQGRFF	TGTGCCAGCAGTTCCGCCACGGGACAGGGTAGGTTCTTC
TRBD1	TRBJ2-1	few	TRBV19	CASSPGQGNYNEQFF	TGTGCCAGTAGTCCAGGACAGGGAAATTACAATGAGCAGTTCTTC
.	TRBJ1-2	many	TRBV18	CASSPGSGNSNYGYTF	TGTGCCAGCTCACCGGGATCAGGGAATTCTAACTATGGCTACACCTTC
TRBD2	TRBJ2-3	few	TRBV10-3	CATSSGNGTQYF	TGTGCCACGAGTAGCGGGAATGGTACGCAGTATTTT
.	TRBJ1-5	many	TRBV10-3	CAIREQSNQPQHF	TGTGCCATCAGGGAACAGAGCAATCAGCCCCAGCATTTT
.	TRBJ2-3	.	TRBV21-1	CASSSRTGNSTDTQYF	TGTGCCAGCAGCTCGCGGACAGGGAATAGCACAGATACGCAGTATTTT
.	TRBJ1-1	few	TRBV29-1	CSVGWNTEAFF	TGCAGCGTTGGTTGGAACACTGAAGCTTTCTTT
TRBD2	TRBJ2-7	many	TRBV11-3	CASSPAGGSEQYF	TGTGCCAGCAGCCCTGCGGGGGGAAGCGAGCAGTACTTC
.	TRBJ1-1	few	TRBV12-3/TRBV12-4	CASTTSGAAEAFF	TGTGCCAGCACAACCTCCGGGGCGGCTGAAGCTTTCTTT
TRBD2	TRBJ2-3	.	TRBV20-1	CSAREGRTRTDTQYF	TGCAGTGCTAGAGAAGGTCGGACTAGGACAGATACGCAGTATTTT
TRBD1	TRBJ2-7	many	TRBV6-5	CASSSGQGADYEQYF	TGTGCCAGCAGTTCCGGACAGGGGGCAGACTACGAGCAGTACTTC
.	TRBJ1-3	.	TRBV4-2	CASSQPSGNTIYF	TGTGCCAGCAGCCAACCTTCAGGAAACACCATATATTTT
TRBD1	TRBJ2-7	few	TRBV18	CASSPRDRALYEQYF	TGTGCCAGCTCACCTAGGGACAGGGCTCTCTACGAGCAGTACTTC
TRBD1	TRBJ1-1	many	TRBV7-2	CASSRQGNTEAFF	TGTGCCAGCAGCAGACAGGGGAACACTGAAGCTTTCTTT
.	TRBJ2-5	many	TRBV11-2	CASSLYPLGQGSRETQYF	TGTGCCAGCAGCTTATACCCCTTGGGCCAGGGGAGTAGAGAGACCCAGTACTTC
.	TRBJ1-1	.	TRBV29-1	CSVVQLNTEAFF	TGCAGCGTTGTCCAGCTGAACACTGAAGCTTTCTTT
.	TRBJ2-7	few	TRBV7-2	CASSLMSYSYEQYF	TGTGCCAGCAGCTTAATGTCTTACTCCTACGAGCAGTACTTC
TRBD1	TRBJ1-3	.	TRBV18	CASSPTGDSGNTIYF	TGTGCCAGCTCACCGACAGGGGACTCTGGAAACACCATATATTTT
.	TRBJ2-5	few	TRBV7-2	CASSRNPGYQETQYF	TGTGCCAGCAGCCGTAATCCGGGGTACCAAGAGACCCAGTACTTC
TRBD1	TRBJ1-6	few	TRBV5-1	CASSPTGQGASPLHF	TGCGCCAGCAGCCCCACGGGACAGGGAGCTTCACCCCTCCACTTT
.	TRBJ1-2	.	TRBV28	CASRVNDNYGYTF	TGTGCCAGCAGGGTTAACGATAACTATGGCTACACCTTC
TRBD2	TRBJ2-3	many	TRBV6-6	CASRTSGSDGDRAGGTDTQYF	TGTGCCAGCAGGACTAGCGGGAGTGATGGGGACAGGGCAGGTGGCACAGATACGCAGTATTTT
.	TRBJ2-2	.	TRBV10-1	CASSANTGELFF	TGCGCCAGCAGTGCGAACACCGGGGAGCTGTTTTTT
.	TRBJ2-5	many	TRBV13	CASSRPSAGWYETQYF	TGTGCCAGCAGCCGCCCCTCGGCCGGGTGGTATGAGACCCAGTACTTC
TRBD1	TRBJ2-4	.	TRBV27	CASSPTGTGLLKAKNIQYF	TGTGCCAGCAGTCCAACCGGGACAGGGCTCCTTAAGGCCAAAAACATTCAGTACTTC
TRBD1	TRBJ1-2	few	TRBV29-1	CSVARQGDGYTF	TGCAGCGTTGCGAGACAGGGGGATGGCTACACCTTC
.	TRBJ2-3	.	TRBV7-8	CASSLALRTRGTQYF	TGTGCCAGCAGCTTAGCGCTCAGGACGAGGGGTACGCAGTATTTT
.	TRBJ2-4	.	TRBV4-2	CASSPIMERGRYF	TGTGCCAGCAGCCCGATTATGGAAAGGGGGAGGTACTTC
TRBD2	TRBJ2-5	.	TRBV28	CASSSPLAGGLNQYF	TGTGCCAGCAGTTCCCCACTAGCGGGAGGCTTAAATCAGTACTTC
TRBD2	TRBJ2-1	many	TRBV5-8	CASSPRLAGGTEQFF	TGTGCCAGCAGCCCCAGACTAGCGGGGGGGACAGAGCAGTTCTTC
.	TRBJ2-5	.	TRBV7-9	CASSLVLAETQYF	TGTGCCAGCAGCTTAGTGCTGGCGGAGACCCAGTACTTC
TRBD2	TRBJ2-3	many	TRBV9	CASSVGTSVNTQYF	TGTGCCAGCAGCGTAGGGACTAGCGTAAATACGCAGTATTTT
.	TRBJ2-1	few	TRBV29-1	CSVYSGSYNEQFF	TGCAGCGTTTATAGCGGCTCCTACAATGAGCAGTTCTTC
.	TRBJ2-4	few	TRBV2	CASSLSYGGGDIQYF	TGTGCCAGCAGTCTGAGCTATGGGGGCGGGGACATTCAGTACTTC
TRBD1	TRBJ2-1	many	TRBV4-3	CASSQGRGLINEQFF	TGCGCCAGCAGCCAAGGCAGGGGGCTAATCAATGAGCAGTTCTTC
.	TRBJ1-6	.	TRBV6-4	CASSEGGWRSPLHF	TGTGCCAGCAGCGAGGGGGGATGGCGGTCACCCCTCCACTTT
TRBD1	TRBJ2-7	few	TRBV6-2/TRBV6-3	CASRTGGVYEQYF	TGTGCCAGCAGAACAGGGGGCGTCTACGAGCAGTACTTC
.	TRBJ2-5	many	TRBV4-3	CASSQGVQETQYF	TGCGCCAGCAGCCAAGGTGTTCAAGAGACCCAGTACTTC